Listed below are T cell receptor beta chains from one sample, sequenced in a study of cytomegalovirus exposure and HLA in healthy donors. Profiling relied on immunoSEQ multiplex PCR, and the TCRdb table lists in-frame clones only, not all of them. The sample records some 120,000 clones, over 65% being singletons. The sample taken for sequencing was PBMCs. These TCRs come from a woman aged 40 to 50 in good health and CMV-seronegative. Each CDR3 is given with its conserved first and last residue. D genes are given only for firm matches. Clone size is shown for a subset of rows, as once, few, many or a class of expanded clone.

clone_size j_call d_call v_call cdr3_nt cdr3_aa
. TRBJ2-1 TRBD2 TRBV29-1 TGCAGCGCGGGCCGTGGGACTAGCGGGTTCAATGAGCAGTTCTTC CSAGRGTSGFNEQFF
. TRBJ1-5 . TRBV5-1 TGCGCCAGCAGCTCGAGTCCCAATCAGCCCCAGCATTTT CASSSSPNQPQHF
. TRBJ1-2 . TRBV7-2 TGTGCCAGCAGCTTTGAGGGCTATGGCTACACCTTC CASSFEGYGYTF
. TRBJ2-1 . TRBV19 TGTGCCAGTAGTATAGGAGGTAAGCACAATGAGCAGTTCTTC CASSIGGKHNEQFF
. TRBJ1-1 TRBD1 TRBV5-1 TGCGCCAGCAGGCGGGGACAGATGAACACTGAAGCTTTCTTT CASRRGQMNTEAFF
. TRBJ2-6 . TRBV10-3 TGTGCCATCAGTCCCGATGGGGCCAACGGCCTGACTTTC CAISPDGANGLTF
. TRBJ2-3 TRBD2 TRBV6-6 TGTGCCAGCAGTTCCCTCCTAGCGGATATCACAGATACGCAGTATTTT CASSSLLADITDTQYF
. TRBJ1-3 . TRBV19 TGTGCCAGTAGTGCGGGAGGATCTGGAAACACCATATATTTT CASSAGGSGNTIYF
. TRBJ2-1 . TRBV11-2 TGTGCCAGCAGCTCCCAGTCGGGCAATGAGCAGTTCTTC CASSSQSGNEQFF
. TRBJ1-2 TRBD1 TRBV18 TGTGCCAGCTCACCTAAGGGGACAGGGGTCGGCTACACCTTC CASSPKGTGVGYTF
. TRBJ2-7 . TRBV6-6 TGTGCCAGCAGCCCCGGAAGAGGATCAAAATACGAGCAGTACTTC CASSPGRGSKYEQYF
. TRBJ2-1 TRBD1 TRBV7-9 TGTGCCAGCAGCTTAGGGACAGGGTCCTACAATGAGCAGTTCTTC CASSLGTGSYNEQFF
. TRBJ1-3 . TRBV14 TGTGCCAGCAGCCAAGAGAGGGATTCTGGAAACACCATATATTTT CASSQERDSGNTIYF
. TRBJ1-6 TRBD1 TRBV5-1 TGCGCCAGCAGCTCTCAGGGGGTAGAAAATTCACCCCTCCACTTT CASSSQGVENSPLHF
. TRBJ2-7 . TRBV19 TGTGCCAGTAGCACAGTCAAGGCCTCCGAGCAGTACTTC CASSTVKASEQYF
. TRBJ1-1 . TRBV23-1 TGCGCCAGCAGTCAAAACGAGGACAGCACGAGCACTGAAGCTTTCTTT CASSQNEDSTSTEAFF
. TRBJ1-4 . TRBV10-3 TGTGCCATCAGTGAGTCGCGAGAAAAACTGTTTTTT CAISESREKLFF
. TRBJ1-4 . TRBV4-1 TGCGCCAGCAGCCAAGACGGGATTTATGAAAAACTGTTTTTT CASSQDGIYEKLFF
. TRBJ2-6 . TRBV4-1 TGCGCCAGCAGCCAAGCCCGAACTATATCAGTGTCTGGGGCCAACGGCCTGACTTTC CASSQARTISVSGANGLTF
once TRBJ1-2 . TRBV18 TGTGCCAGCTCAGGAGGCCAGGGGTATGGCTACACCTTC CASSGGQGYGYTF
. TRBJ2-1 TRBD2 TRBV25-1 TGTGCCAGCAGTGAGTCGGGACTAGTAGGGGGTGAGCAGTTCTTC CASSESGLVGGEQFF
. TRBJ1-1 . TRBV29-1 TGCAGCGTTGCGCAGGGATGGGGTATGAACACTGAAGCTTTCTTT CSVAQGWGMNTEAFF
. TRBJ1-2 . TRBV5-4 TGTGCCAGCAGCTTGTTGACGACCGTGACAGGAGACTATGGCTACACCTTC CASSLLTTVTGDYGYTF
. TRBJ2-7 TRBD2 TRBV7-9 TGTGCCAGCGGGAAAAGCGGGAGCTCCTACGAGCAGTACTTC CASGKSGSSYEQYF
. TRBJ1-2 . TRBV28 TGTGCCAGCAGGACCTACAGGGAACATCATGGCTACACCTTC CASRTYREHHGYTF
. TRBJ2-1 TRBD2 TRBV28 TGTGCCAGCATCACAGCGGGAATCGGCTACAATGAGCAGTTCTTC CASITAGIGYNEQFF
. TRBJ1-3 . TRBV28 TGTGCCAGCAGTCCCACAGGGACCGAGAACACCATATATTTT CASSPTGTENTIYF
. TRBJ1-2 TRBD1 TRBV7-9 TGTTCCAGCAGCTCAGACAGGGGGGGCTATGGCTACACCTTC CSSSSDRGGYGYTF
few TRBJ2-2 TRBD1 TRBV10-1 TGCGCCAGCAGTGGCCCCACCGTCTCGGGACAGGGCTTCACCGGGGAGCTGTTTTTT CASSGPTVSGQGFTGELFF
. TRBJ2-7 . TRBV5-4 TGTGCCAGCAGCTTAGAAGGCAGGGACTCCTACGAGCAGTACTTC CASSLEGRDSYEQYF
. TRBJ2-7 TRBD2 TRBV28 TGTGCCAGCAGCGAACTAGCGGGCGACTCCTACGAGCAGTACTTC CASSELAGDSYEQYF
. TRBJ1-2 . TRBV19 TGTGCCAGTTCGCTGGGAGTCAACTATGGCTACACCTTC CASSLGVNYGYTF
few TRBJ2-2 . TRBV10-2 TGCGCCAGCAGTCGGGGGAACACCGGGGAGCTGTTTTTT CASSRGNTGELFF
. TRBJ1-4 TRBD1 TRBV25-1 TGTGCCAGCAGTGCCACTCCAGGGGGGGAAAAACTGTTTTTT CASSATPGGEKLFF
. TRBJ1-1 . TRBV5-8 TGTGCCAGCAGCTTGACAGATTTGAACACTGAAGCTTTCTTT CASSLTDLNTEAFF
. TRBJ2-4 . TRBV20-1 TGCAGTACAGGTGAAAAATACAGTCAGTACTTC CSTGEKYSQYF
. TRBJ1-1 TRBD1 TRBV5-1 TGCGCCAGCACGCATGGCCTAGACAGGGGGAACACTGAAGCTTTCTTT CASTHGLDRGNTEAFF
. TRBJ1-3 . TRBV4-2 TGTGCCAGCAGCCAAGGGACAGACTCTGGAAACACCATATATTTT CASSQGTDSGNTIYF
. TRBJ2-3 TRBD2 TRBV7-2 TGTGCCAGCACAAGTTGGGTAGCGGGAGGAGCGGATACGCAGTATTTT CASTSWVAGGADTQYF
. TRBJ2-1 . TRBV5-4 TGTGCCAGCACTAGGGGGAGTCTGGGTGAGCAGTTCTTC CASTRGSLGEQFF
. TRBJ1-3 TRBD1 TRBV28 TGTGCCAGCAGTCTTCGACAGGGCGCCATATATTTT CASSLRQGAIYF
. TRBJ1-1 TRBD1 TRBV11-2 TGTGCCAGCAGCTCACCATACCCAGGGGGGCACACTGAAGCTTTCTTT CASSSPYPGGHTEAFF
. TRBJ2-1 TRBD1 TRBV9 TGTGCCAGCAGCGCGGAGTCGGGGGGACAGGGCTTGGGTGATGAGCAGTTCTTC CASSAESGGQGLGDEQFF
few TRBJ2-7 . TRBV28 TGTGCCAGCAGCAGGGTTAACGAGCAGTACTTC CASSRVNEQYF
. TRBJ2-1 . TRBV6-5 TGTGCCAGCAGCCCCCCCCTGCGAATTGAGCAGTTCTTC CASSPPLRIEQFF
once TRBJ1-6 TRBD1 TRBV2 TGTGCCAGCAGTGGGGACAGGAGATACTCCCTCCACTTT CASSGDRRYSLHF
few TRBJ2-6 . TRBV23-1 TGCGCCAGCAGTCAATCTACCGGCTCTGGGGCCAACGTCCTGACTTTC CASSQSTGSGANVLTF
. TRBJ2-3 . TRBV2 TGTGCCAGCAGGGAACGGGGATCGGCAGATACGCAGTATTTT CASRERGSADTQYF
. TRBJ1-5 . TRBV18 TGTGCCAGCTCACTCGCCGGGGAAGGCAATCAGCCCCAGCATTTT CASSLAGEGNQPQHF
. TRBJ2-2 TRBD2 TRBV6-5 TGTGCCAGCAGCCGGACTAGCGCGAACACCGGGGAGCTGTTTTTT CASSRTSANTGELFF
. TRBJ1-1 . TRBV10-3 TGTGCCATCAGTGAGTTTGTAGGGGGGGGGACTGAAGCTTTCTTT CAISEFVGGGTEAFF
. TRBJ1-6 . TRBV28 TGTGCCAGCAGTTTGCCCCGACACTCGGGAGATTCACCCCTCCACTTT CASSLPRHSGDSPLHF
. TRBJ2-2 . TRBV11-2 TGTGCCAGCAGCTTAGATAAAAACACCGGGGAGCTGTTTTTT CASSLDKNTGELFF
. TRBJ2-3 TRBD2 TRBV19 TGTGCCAGTAGTATTGGCGGGAGTGCAGATACGCAGTATTTT CASSIGGSADTQYF
. TRBJ2-1 TRBD2 TRBV11-3 TGTGCCAGCAGCCGACTAGCGGGAGACTACAATGAGCAGTTCTTC CASSRLAGDYNEQFF
. TRBJ1-5 TRBD1 TRBV6-5 TGTGCCAGCAGCCCAGGGGGGACGGGGCCCCAGCATTTT CASSPGGTGPQHF
once TRBJ2-2 . TRBV7-9 TGTTCCAGCAGCTTAGGATCCAGGAAAAACACCGGGGAGCTGTTTTTT CSSSLGSRKNTGELFF
. TRBJ2-3 TRBD2 TRBV5-1 TGCGCCAGCAGCCCCCTATTGATGGGCGGGAGTGCAGATACGCAGTATTTT CASSPLLMGGSADTQYF
. TRBJ2-2 TRBD1 TRBV28 TGTGCCATCCAGGGACAGGGTGGCACCGGGGAGCTGTTTTTT CAIQGQGGTGELFF